This T cell receptor beta chain was profiled in a study of HIV-infected patients and healthy controls. The repertoire came from unfractionated whole blood and reflected all unsorted peripheral T cells. Study results and caveats: MAIT alpha-chain CDR3s were frequent in healthy controls, depleted in HIV+. When repertoires were size-matched, rare events in HIV-infected data became overweighted.

This clonotype was observed at least ten times. Antigen specificity is unknown. The CDR3 covers 16 residues. The trim removed 6 bases at V and 0 bases at J, leaving 9 bases unmatched. Germline CDR1 is MNHEY and CDR2 is SVGAGI. Reverse transcription used about 500 ng RNA and constant-region primers for alpha and beta. Separate chain-specific third strand synthesis with multiplexing indices produced the alpha and beta libraries. TCRdb used MiXCR to reprocess the 5' RACE reads, holding one entry per CDR3 protein. Counted here are about 24,000 distinct CDR3 sequences, 8.5% occurring once; the ten biggest clones make up 3.5% to 4.5%.

V is TRBV6-5 and J is TRBJ2-7, with 9 bases matching TRBD2. This sequence was found in an adult in good health. Specimen: blood. CDR3 sequence: CASRGVAGESSYEQYF. The DNA for the CDR3 is TGTGCCAGCAGGGGGGTAGCGGGGGAGAGCTCCTACGAGCAGTACTTC.